Sequencing of this T cell receptor beta chain was carried out in a study of blood T cells in healthy people across ages. The CDR3 loop spans 16 amino acids. The V segment lost 4 bases and the J segment 5 bases; nucleotides outside the gene matches: 13. Germline CDR1 MNHNS, CDR2 SASEGT. Next came a second PCR, run for about 7 to 12 cycles, which used a sample-barcoded 5' primer along with a J-beta primer mix. TCRdb re-analysed the 5' RACE reads in MiXCR, keeping a single row per CDR3 protein. The sample has roughly 1,700,000 distinct CDR3 sequences, about 30% seen once. This clonotype was seen only a few times. Its antigen is not identified. Study-wide results and limits: It was found that TCR beta diversity correlated strongly with the percentage of naive T cells.

Every donor provided 9.5 to 10 milliliters of peripheral blood. Sample: blood. The receptor was derived from a woman aged 30 to 39 in good health. The rearrangement uses TRBV6-1 and TRBJ2-5, with 7 positions matching TRBD1. CDR3 nucleotide sequence: TGTGCCAGCAGTGTCGTATTCAGGGGGTCGAGGGAGACCCAGTACTTC. It codes for CASSVVFRGSRETQYF.